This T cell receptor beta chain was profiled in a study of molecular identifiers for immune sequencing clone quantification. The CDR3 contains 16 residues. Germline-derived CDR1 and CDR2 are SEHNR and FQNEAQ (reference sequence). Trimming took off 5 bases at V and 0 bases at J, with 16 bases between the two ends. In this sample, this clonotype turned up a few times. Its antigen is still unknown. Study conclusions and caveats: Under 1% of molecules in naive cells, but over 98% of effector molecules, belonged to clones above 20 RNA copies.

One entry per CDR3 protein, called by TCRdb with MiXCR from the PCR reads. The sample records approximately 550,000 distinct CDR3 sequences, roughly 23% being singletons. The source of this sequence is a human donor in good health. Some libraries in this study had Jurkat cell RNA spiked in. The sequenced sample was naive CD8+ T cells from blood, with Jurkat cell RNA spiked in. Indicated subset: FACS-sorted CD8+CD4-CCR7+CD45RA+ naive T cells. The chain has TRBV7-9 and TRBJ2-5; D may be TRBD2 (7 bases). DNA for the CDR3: TGTGCCAGCAGCAATGGGGGGGCTGAGTACCAAGAGACCCAGTACTTC. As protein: CASSNGGAEYQETQYF.